This T cell receptor beta chain was identified during a study of cytotoxic CD8 clonotypes in ibrutinib-treated CLL listed by TCRdb under 2021. In the study overall: The cohort was composed of ten to eleven relapsed/refractory and fewer than 16 treatment-naive patients; IGHV unmutated status was identified in around 17 patients. Responses were partial in some 24 patients and complete in 2; after median 68 months follow-up, approximately 15 stayed in remission and about twelve progressed. Samples at response were collected after a median of about 12 months of treatment, with a range of roughly 6 to 40 months. On average, each sample had 255,043 productive templates and almost 95,000 productive rearrangements. Of the 90 or so participants in the trial, about 25 had longitudinal samples available. Cryopreserved peripheral blood mononuclear cells were obtained before treatment, at response, and at either sustained remission or disease progression. Patients were still on ibrutinib when every remission and progressive disease sample was collected. The full study reports these points: Public clonotypes were found to be uncommon and were observed to contract or remain stable during treatment; the increase in clonality was shown to reflect expansion of private clonotypes at ibrutinib response. Baseline clonality was found to be higher than that of age-matched healthy donors and was strongly correlated with circulating CD8+ T-cell counts. Sustained-remission and progressing patients did not have matched sampling times, and lymph node repertoires were not examined. Clonality rose at ibrutinib response, remained stable during sustained remission, and dropped back toward baseline at progression.

The germline V gene provides CDR1 SGHDN and CDR2 FVKESK. Including the terminal cysteine and phenylalanine, the CDR3 comprises 16 residues. Only the CDR3 portion is preserved as DNA: 48 bases, with reading frame beginning at the first base. Trimming removed 0 bases from V and 3 bases from J, leaving 12 bases between the germline ends. Reading the label with the study, this specimen's time point is: progressive disease on ibrutinib. Approximately 2 micrograms of genomic DNA were extracted from cryopreserved PBMCs for TCR beta library preparation. High-throughput TCR beta sequencing was performed on longitudinal blood samples from CLL patients receiving ibrutinib monotherapy. The patients took part in an open-label, single-center phase 2 trial of ibrutinib monotherapy. The goal of deep resolution MiSeq sequencing was a depth between 1 in 1 million and 1 in 200,000 T cells, and coverage averaged 10x per clonotype. TCR beta libraries were generated with the immunoSEQ hsTCRB Kit. In the authors' own workflow: ImmunoSEQ Data Assistant and ImmunoSEQ Analyzer were used for data analysis, and V, D and J genes were assigned according to IMGT definitions. Clonality, which ranges from 0 to 1, was calculated as one minus the normalized Shannon entropy of productive rearrangement frequencies. Public clonotype analysis was restricted to overrepresented clonotypes comprising at least 0.05% of each patient's repertoire. Thirteen repertoires from age-matched healthy donors, obtained from immuneACCESS, served as clonality controls. TCRdb holds this immuneACCESS table with in-frame rearrangements only. Some clones are missing; in checked studies, unresolved V genes explain under half, and the rest has no known cause. V, J and clone size are taken as reported in that table, and D and trimming were inferred from the DNA itself. This sample holds about 40,000 clones; approximately 67% were observed only once. Roughly 6.9% of the sample goes to the ten largest clones.

Remarks on this clone: Its recognized antigen is unknown. No base qualities exist here, and no much larger clone lies one base off it.

This chain is built from TRBV14 and TRBJ2-1; TRBD2 is a possible D gene, resting on 5 matching bases. The clonotype was recovered from a human donor with chronic lymphocytic leukemia. Material: PBMCs, obtained at disease progression, from a patient treated with ibrutinib. CDR3 region: CASSQERLAYYNEQFF. The bases read TGTGCCAGCAGCCAAGAGAGGCTAGCTTACTACAATGAGCAGTTCTTC.